This passage covers 23 T cell receptor beta chains from one sample sequenced in a study of Graves' ophthalmopathy and Graves' hyperthyroidism (dated 2018 in TCRdb). Sequencing was performed on an Illumina HiSeq 2000. For repertoire sequencing, TCR beta CDR3 regions were amplified from RNA transcripts. HTBI primers and the Qiagen OneStep RT-PCR kit were used in a first-round RT-PCR, which was followed by a second-round multiplex PCR, size selection and purification. TCRdb ran its own pipeline on the public reads, namely fastp trimming at Q25 and MiXCR clone calling, and kept in-frame beta chains. Every entry covers one CDR3 protein and lists the most common genes and DNA from its rows. This sample gives roughly 400,000 distinct CDR3 sequences in total; around 19% of them show up just once. The ten largest account for about 1.6% of the sample. Sequencing was done on a sample of peripheral blood. These receptor sequences come from a young woman with Graves' ophthalmopathy. Donor details come from another sample of the same person, matched by shared clones.

Only a few counts were recorded for this clonotype. CDR3 in DNA: TGCGCCAGCAGCCAACCGACTAGCGGAACCTACGAGCAGTACTTC. Translated: CASSQPTSGTYEQYF. The chain joins TRBV4-1 to TRBJ2-7; 9 bases line up with TRBD2. Germline CDR1 and CDR2: MGHRA and YSYEKL. The CDR3 totals 15 residues. After removal of 2 bases from V and 2 bases from J, the junction contained 4 bases not matched to a gene.

This clonotype was detected many times. The CDR3 protein is CASSLGVGTGTYEQYF. Here the CDR3 DNA reads TGTGCCAGCAGCTTAGGGGTCGGGACAGGGACCTACGAGCAGTACTTC. The rearrangement uses TRBV11-2 and TRBJ2-7; 9 positions match TRBD1. Unmatched junction bases numbered 6, after V lost 1 base and J lost 2 bases. CDR3 size: 16 residues. CDR1 is SGHAT, CDR2 FQNNGV, per germline.

This clonotype has a count of ten or more. V gene TRBV7-9 combines with J gene TRBJ1-2; no clear D. V was pared by 3 bases and J by 8 bases, with 13 bases between. Germline V lookup: CDR1 SEHNR, CDR2 FQNEAQ (reference sequence). This CDR3 is built from 13 residues. The CDR3 DNA reads as TGTGCCAGCAGCTTGCCCGACTGGGAAGGCTACACCTTC. Protein: CASSLPDWEGYTF.

Many counts were recorded for this clonotype. This rearrangement joins TRBV10-3 to TRBJ2-1, with TRBD1 matching 9 bases. CDR1 is ENHRY and CDR2 is SYGVKD in the germline V gene. The CDR3 runs to 14 residues. After removal of 8 bases from V and 1 base from J, the junction contained 3 bases not matched to a gene. The CDR3 sequence is CAIQGQGSYNEQFF. In DNA, the CDR3 is TGTGCCATCCAGGGACAGGGATCCTACAATGAGCAGTTCTTC.

This clonotype was detected many times. The CDR3 nucleotides read TGTGCCAGCAGCTCGGACGTAGCGGAAGTGTCCTACGAGCAGTACTTC. Its translation: CASSSDVAEVSYEQYF. The chain recombines TRBV11-2 with TRBJ2-7, with D tentatively TRBD2 (6 bases). CDR3 length equals 16 residues. The germline CDR1 and CDR2 sequences are SGHAT and FQNNGV. The V and J ends lost 4 bases and 1 base respectively, with 17 bases between them.

This clonotype was picked up many times. The chain recombines TRBV30 with TRBJ1-5; possible D gene TRBD1, 5 bases. CDR1 and CDR2 from the germline V gene are GTSNPN and SVGIG (reference sequence). This CDR3 has 12 residues. The V end was cut by 0 bases, the J end by 9 bases, with 9 bases between. The CDR3 loop is CAWSVGGGPQHF. The CDR3 DNA is TGTGCCTGGAGTGTAGGTGGGGGGCCCCAGCATTTT.

This clonotype occurred many times. The rearrangement joins TRBV28 to TRBJ2-5; the D is unclear. This CDR3 is built from 14 residues. The germline CDR1 and CDR2 sequences are MDHEN and SYDVKM. V lost 4 bases and J 3 bases, leaving 12 bases between the germline ends. For the CDR3, the DNA is TGTGCCAGCAGTTCCCCGAGTGGGGAAGAGACCCAGTACTTC. Translating it yields CASSSPSGEETQYF.

This clonotype was recorded at least ten times. This chain connects TRBV6-1 to TRBJ2-2, with 7 bases that match TRBD2. CDR3 length: 15 amino acids. J was trimmed by 4 bases and V by 6 bases; bases with no gene match: 8. The germline V gene encodes CDR1 MNHNS and CDR2 SASEGT. This CDR3 reads CASRLAPEGTGELFF. CDR3 DNA: TGTGCCAGCAGACTAGCGCCGGAGGGCACCGGGGAGCTGTTTTTT.

This clonotype was counted between two and nine times. The J gene is TRBJ2-2, the V gene TRBV7-2; D gene uncertain. V was shortened by 0 bases and J by 0 bases, with 11 bases between the two germline ends. The CDR3 is 17 amino acids. The V gene's germline CDR1 is SGHTA and CDR2 FQGNSA. This chain's CDR3 is CASSLAPDDSNTGELFF. The CDR3 DNA sequence: TGTGCCAGCAGCTTAGCCCCCGATGATTCGAACACCGGGGAGCTGTTTTTT.

Ten or more counts support this clonotype. This chain links TRBV27 with TRBJ1-3; D is undetermined. Trimming stripped 3 bases from V and 0 bases from J, with 3 bases between. The CDR3 runs 13 residues. CDR1 and CDR2 (germline): MNHEY, SMNVEV (reference sequence). The DNA for the CDR3 is TGTGCCAGCAGTTTCTCCTCTGGAAACACCATATATTTT. Translation: CASSFSSGNTIYF.

This clonotype has ten or more counts. The gene calls are TRBV30 and TRBJ1-6; TRBD1 aligns across 8 bases. Unmatched junction bases numbered 6, after V lost 8 bases and J lost 6 bases. Germline assignment: CDR1 GTSNPN and CDR2 SVGIG (reference sequence). The CDR3 contains 13 residues. This CDR3 is CAVGQEGNSPLHF. CDR3 sequence (DNA): TGTGCCGTGGGACAGGAGGGTAATTCACCCCTCCACTTT.

The chain has TRBV4-1 and TRBJ2-2; 8 bases map to TRBD2. Per the germline V gene, CDR1 is MGHRA and CDR2 is YSYEKL. The V gene end was trimmed by 1 base and the J gene end by 0 bases; junction bases not matched to a gene: 10. This CDR3 has 19 amino acids. CDR3: CASSQVGVIAGTNTGELFF. The CDR3 DNA reads TGCGCCAGCAGCCAAGTGGGGGTAATAGCGGGAACGAACACCGGGGAGCTGTTTTTT.

The J gene is TRBJ1-1, the V gene TRBV6-5; D unresolved. The CDR3 is 15 amino acids. V was clipped by 4 bases and J by 0 bases, with 12 bases between them. CDR1 and CDR2 from the germline V gene are MNHEY and SVGAGI. The CDR3 DNA reads TGTGCCAGCAGTTTTTCGACGTCAATGAACACTGAAGCTTTCTTT. Amino acid sequence: CASSFSTSMNTEAFF.

The V call is TRBV13, the J call TRBJ1-5, with a weak D call TRBD1 (6 bases). With 5 bases removed from V and 5 bases from J, the gap between germline ends came to 16 bases. CDR3 length: 15 amino acids. Germline CDR1 PRHDT, CDR2 FYEKMQ (reference sequence). The CDR3 reads CASSARGAVHQPQHF. CDR3 DNA: TGTGCCAGCAGCGCGAGGGGGGCCGTCCATCAGCCCCAGCATTTT.

This clonotype has ten or more counts. The chain combines TRBV14 with TRBJ2-5, with a weak D call TRBD2 (6 bases). Trimming removed 0 bases from V and 5 bases from J, with 16 bases in between. CDR3 length: 16 amino acids. Germline values: CDR1 SGHDN, CDR2 FVKESK. CDR3 loop: CASSQDLTSRAETQYF. CDR3 nucleotides: TGTGCCAGCAGCCAAGATCTGACTAGTCGTGCGGAGACCCAGTACTTC.

J is TRBJ1-2 and V is TRBV5-6; 8 bases match TRBD1. V was pared by 0 bases and J by 6 bases, with 1 base of the junction left unmatched. The CDR3 sequence is 13 residues long. Germline values: CDR1 SGHDT, CDR2 YYEEEE. CDR3 sequence: CASSLGTGHGYTF. CDR3 sequence (DNA): TGTGCCAGCAGCTTGGGGACAGGGCATGGCTACACCTTC. The complete variable domain, with remaining parts taken from reference TRBV5-6 and TRBJ1-2, reads DAGVTQSPTHLIKTRGQQVTLRCSPKSGHDTVSWYQQALGQGPQFIFQYYEEEERQRGNFPDRFSGHQFPNYSSELNVNALLLGDSALYLCASSLGTGHGYTFGSGTRLTVV.

This clonotype was counted many times. The chain combines TRBV6-2 or TRBV6-3 with TRBJ1-1, with 7 bases identical to TRBD1. Per the germline V gene, CDR1 is MNHEY and CDR2 is SVGEGT. J lost 3 bases, V lost 2 bases, and 0 bases had no gene match. The CDR3 spans 13 residues. In nucleotides, the CDR3 is TGTGCCAGCAGTTACAGGGGGCACACTGAAGCTTTCTTT. Amino acids: CASSYRGHTEAFF.

Ten or more counts support this clonotype. The CDR3 loop is CASSIPRGDLGQPQHF. CDR3 nucleotides: TGTGCCAGTAGTATCCCCCGCGGGGACTTAGGGCAGCCCCAGCATTTT. The chain couples TRBV19 to TRBJ1-5; TRBD1 might be the D (5 bases). This CDR3 is built from 16 residues. V lost 3 bases, J lost 7 bases, and 19 bases lay in between. Germline V gene lookup returns CDR1 LNHDA and CDR2 SQIVND (reference sequence).

Many counts were recorded for this clonotype. The chain recombines TRBV6-1 with TRBJ2-7; possibly TRBD1 for D (6 bases). Germline CDR1 reads MNHNS; CDR2 reads SASEGT. The CDR3 contains 14 residues. Trimming stripped 5 bases from V and 0 bases from J, with 11 bases between. DNA of the CDR3: TGTGCCAGCAGTCCCCAGGGGAGCTCCTACGAGCAGTACTTC. Encoded protein: CASSPQGSSYEQYF.

This clonotype was picked up many times. The chain uses TRBV27 and TRBJ1-1; no reliable D call. Germline V lookup: CDR1 MNHEY, CDR2 SMNVEV (reference sequence). V lost 2 bases, J lost 1 base, and 11 bases lay in between. The CDR3 sequence is 15 residues long. The CDR3 nucleotides read TGTGCCAGCAGTTTAAGTTTAAGTGGGAACACTGAAGCTTTCTTT. Translated, it gives CASSLSLSGNTEAFF.

The V call is TRBV20-1, the J call TRBJ2-5; 10 bases fit TRBD2. V was clipped by 3 bases and J by 4 bases; unmatched bases: 14. Germline V gene data show CDR1 as DFQATT and CDR2 as SNEGSKA (reference sequence). The CDR3 covers 17 residues. In DNA, the CDR3 is TGCAGTGCTAGTCCACGGCTAGCGGGAGCCACGAGAGAGACCCAGTACTTC. Its protein is CSASPRLAGATRETQYF.

There are many counts of this clonotype. The chain recombines TRBV12-3 or TRBV12-4 with TRBJ1-1; 8 bases are shared with TRBD1. V gave up 5 bases and J gave up 1 base; unmatched junction bases: 6. This CDR3 has 15 amino acids. This CDR3 is CASSPLDRGNTEAFF. CDR3 in DNA: TGTGCCAGCAGTCCACTCGACAGGGGGAACACTGAAGCTTTCTTT.

This clonotype has at least ten counts. V usage is TRBV4-3 and J usage is TRBJ1-1, with a weak D call TRBD1 (5 bases). CDR3 size: 13 residues. V was clipped by 4 bases and J by 6 bases, with 12 bases between them. Germline loops: CDR1 LGHNA, CDR2 YSLEER. This CDR3 is CASSLELGAEAFF. The CDR3 DNA is TGCGCCAGCAGCCTCGAACTAGGGGCTGAAGCTTTCTTT.